The 23 T cell receptor beta chains presented below share a single source sample, sequenced in a study of T cell responses to AZD1222 COVID-19 vaccine. Using immunoSEQ multiplex PCR, the repertoire was profiled, and TCRdb retains in-frame clones only, with some absent. Of approximately 180,000 clones listed, 88% are singletons. Sequencing was performed on peripheral blood, taken on day 0 of AZD1222 vaccination. The receptor source for this set is an adult in good health.

J is TRBJ1-4 and V is TRBV7-9; D is uncertain. This CDR3 is built from 14 residues. Germline CDR1 and CDR2: SEHNR and FQNEAQ (reference sequence). V dropped 5 bases and J dropped 0 bases, with 7 bases sitting between them. CDR3 in amino acids: CASSTLATNEKLFF. CDR3 bases: TGTGCCAGCAGCACACTTGCAACTAATGAAAAACTGTTTTTT.

This sequence joins TRBV28 and TRBJ2-7, with D perhaps TRBD1 or TRBD2 (5 bases each). The germline V and J ends were trimmed by 5 bases and 3 bases, with 26 bases remaining between them. The germline CDR1 and CDR2 sequences are MDHEN and SYDVKM. This CDR3 contains 18 residues. CDR3 bases: TGTGCCAGCAGTCTTACCGCCCCCCGGGGCAGGGCTTACTACGAGCAGTACTTC. This translates into CASSLTAPRGRAYYEQYF.

The rearrangement links TRBV29-1 to TRBJ1-4; tentative D call: TRBD1 (6 bases). The CDR3 is made up of 16 amino acids. Germline values: CDR1 SQVTM, CDR2 ANQGSEA. Trimming cost V 6 bases and J 0 bases, with 17 bases left between them. The CDR3 sequence is CSVSGAGVTTNEKLFF. In DNA, the CDR3 is TGCAGCGTCTCAGGGGCAGGAGTAACAACTAATGAAAAACTGTTTTTT.

The chain combines TRBV2 with TRBJ1-1; D remains unclear. This CDR3 spans 12 amino acids. The germline V and J ends were trimmed by 2 bases and 3 bases, with 4 bases remaining between them. Germline CDR1 and CDR2: SNHLY and FYNNEI. CDR3 sequence: CASSEPHTEAFF. CDR3 bases: TGTGCCAGCAGTGAACCCCACACTGAAGCTTTCTTT. Together with reference TRBV2 and TRBJ1-1, the CDR3 gives the full variable domain: EPEVTQTPSHQVTQMGQEVILRCVPISNHLYFYWYRQILGQKVEFLVSFYNNEISEKSEIFDDQFSVERPDGSNFTLKIRSTKLEDSAMYFCASSEPHTEAFFGQGTRLTVV.

The V and J genes are TRBV24-1 and TRBJ2-1, with 14 positions matching TRBD2. Germline CDR1 and CDR2: KGHDR and SFDVKD. V lost 4 bases, J lost 8 bases, and 6 bases stayed unmatched. The CDR3 consists of 16 residues. CDR3 in DNA: TGTGCCACCAGTGACCCGACTAGCGGGGGGGCGCATGAGCAGTTCTTC. Its translation is CATSDPTSGGAHEQFF.

CDR3 protein: CASSPIYKPEAFF. In DNA form, the CDR3 reads TGTGCCAGCTCACCAATATACAAGCCTGAAGCTTTCTTT. The rearrangement joins TRBV18 to TRBJ1-1; D gene unclear. CDR1 is KGHSH, CDR2 LQKENI, per germline. Trimming removed 2 bases at V and 6 bases at J, with 10 bases between. This CDR3 contains 13 residues.

The genes are TRBV7-2 and TRBJ2-3, with a tentative D call TRBD2 (6 bases). The CDR3 sequence is 15 residues long. V was clipped by 7 bases and J by 1 base, with 15 bases between them. Germline CDR1 SGHTA, CDR2 FQGNSA. The CDR3 protein is CASILGTPGTDTQYF. CDR3 nucleotides: TGTGCCAGCATCCTCGGGACTCCCGGCACAGATACGCAGTATTTT.

V usage is TRBV5-4 and J usage is TRBJ1-6; weak D call: TRBD1 (5 bases). The CDR3 contains 18 residues. Looked up from germline, CDR1 is SGHNT and CDR2 is YYREEE (reference sequence). With 5 bases removed from V and 7 bases from J, the gap between germline ends came to 25 bases. The CDR3 protein is CASSPGPEGEGSNSPLHF. The CDR3 DNA follows: TGTGCCAGCAGTCCGGGACCGGAGGGAGAAGGATCCAATTCACCCCTCCACTTT.

The chain joins TRBV6-2 or TRBV6-3 to TRBJ2-5, with 9 positions matching TRBD2. V shed 4 bases, J shed 3 bases, and the junction held 18 bases outside the gene matches. Germline-derived CDR1 and CDR2 are MNHEY and SVGEGT. The CDR3 totals 19 residues. The CDR3 coding sequence is TGTGCCAGCAGTTCCCTCGATCCACTCCTAGCGGGGCTCGAAGAGACCCAGTACTTC. Its translation: CASSSLDPLLAGLEETQYF.

Written as DNA, the CDR3 is TGTGCCAGTAGTCAAGGACAGGGCGGAGGCTACACCTTC. This sequence encodes CASSQGQGGGYTF. This chain connects TRBV19 to TRBJ1-2, with 8 bases aligning to TRBD1. The trim removed 5 bases at V and 8 bases at J, leaving 7 bases unmatched. The CDR3 is 13 amino acids. Germline V gene sequence: CDR1 LNHDA, CDR2 SQIVND (reference sequence). Drawing the rest from reference TRBV19 and TRBJ1-2, the complete variable domain is DGGITQSPKYLFRKEGQNVTLSCEQNLNHDAMYWYRQDPGQGLRLIYYSQIVNDFQKGDIAEGYSVSREKKESFPLTVTSAQKNPTAFYLCASSQGQGGGYTFGSGTRLTVV.

V and J are TRBV20-1 and TRBJ1-1, with a weak D call TRBD1 (6 bases). The CDR3 extends over 12 amino acids. Trimming removed 3 bases at V and 3 bases at J, with 8 bases between. Germline CDR1 and CDR2: DFQATT and SNEGSKA (reference sequence). In DNA, the CDR3 is TGCAGTGCTAGTCGACAGGACACTGAAGCTTTCTTT. The encoded protein is CSASRQDTEAFF.

The chain recombines TRBV5-8 with TRBJ2-2, with 9 bases lining up with TRBD1. With 4 bases clipped from V and 5 bases from J, the junction kept 6 bases outside the gene matches. The CDR3 is 15 residues long. Germline V gene lookup returns CDR1 SGHTS and CDR2 YDEGEE. CDR3 region: CASSTGTGRTGELFF. Written as DNA, the CDR3 is TGTGCCAGCAGCACGGGGACAGGGAGGACCGGGGAGCTGTTTTTT.

The CDR3 loop is CASSLQGAGSPLHF. CDR3 nucleotide sequence: TGTGCCAGCAGTCTACAGGGCGCGGGTTCACCCCTCCACTTT. The rearrangement uses TRBV3-1 (or the pseudogene TRBV3-2) and TRBJ1-6; tentative D call: TRBD1 (6 bases). V dropped 6 bases and J dropped 9 bases, with 15 bases sitting between them. This CDR3 is built from 14 residues. Per the germline V gene, CDR1 is LGHDT and CDR2 is YNNKEL (reference sequence).

The gene calls are TRBV6-5 and TRBJ1-4; D call uncertain. V gave up 4 bases and J gave up 7 bases, with 4 bases separating them. CDR1 is MNHEY, CDR2 SVGAGI, per germline. The length of the CDR3 is 11 residues. The CDR3 loop reads CASSSGEKLFF. DNA of the CDR3: TGTGCCAGCAGTTCCGGTGAAAAACTGTTTTTT.

This chain uses TRBV6-5 with TRBJ2-7, with 9 bases matching TRBD1. Germline V gene sequence: CDR1 MNHEY, CDR2 SVGAGI. The CDR3 extends over 15 amino acids. The V segment lost 0 bases and the J segment 3 bases; nucleotides outside the gene matches: 3. The CDR3 is CASSYSGQGGYEQYF. The CDR3, as DNA: TGTGCCAGCAGTTACTCGGGACAGGGAGGCTACGAGCAGTACTTC.

The chain carries TRBV7-3 and TRBJ2-5, with 7 nucleotides matching TRBD2. This CDR3 contains 14 residues. After removal of 2 bases from V and 2 bases from J, the junction contained 2 bases not matched to a gene. Germline values: CDR1 SGHTA, CDR2 FQGTGA. In nucleotides, the CDR3 is TGTGCCAGCAGCTTAGGGACTACTCAAGAGACCCAGTACTTC. It encodes CASSLGTTQETQYF.

The count of this clone is one. The V and J genes are TRBV7-8 and TRBJ1-6; 9 bases map to TRBD1. The CDR3 is 16 amino acids. Per germline, CDR1 SGHVS and CDR2 FQNEAQ. After removal of 5 bases from V and 14 bases from J, the junction contained 16 bases not matched to a gene. Here the CDR3 reads CASSPGQGAPRGTLHF. The CDR3 DNA follows: TGTGCCAGCAGCCCGGGACAGGGCGCCCCCCGGGGAACCCTCCACTTT.

This rearrangement joins TRBV7-9 to TRBJ1-4, with a weak D call TRBD1 (5 bases). The CDR3 runs to 15 residues. V was shortened by 5 bases and J by 8 bases, with 18 bases between the two germline ends. The germline V gene has CDR1 SEHNR and CDR2 FQNEAQ (reference sequence). The DNA for the CDR3 is TGTGCCAGCAGCCCTACGGGACTCACCGGGGAAAAACTGTTTTTT. This encodes CASSPTGLTGEKLFF. Looking up the rest from reference TRBV7-9 and TRBJ1-4 gives the full variable domain: DTGVSQNPRHKITKRGQNVTFRCDPISEHNRLYWYRQTLGQGPEFLTYFQNEAQLEKSRLLSDRFSAERPKGSFSTLEIQRTEQGDSAMYLCASSPTGLTGEKLFFGSGTQLSVL.

The chain uses TRBV4-1 and TRBJ2-2, with D hard to call. V was cut by 4 bases and J by 6 bases, with 12 bases left in between. Germline-derived CDR1 and CDR2 are MGHRA and YSYEKL. The CDR3 length is 14 residues. This CDR3 is CASSPTDIAGELFF. In nucleotides, the CDR3 is TGCGCCAGCAGCCCCACCGACATTGCCGGGGAGCTGTTTTTT.

The J gene is TRBJ2-7, the V gene TRBV5-1; D is possibly TRBD1 or TRBD2 (6 bases each). Trimming removed 4 bases from V and 7 bases from J, with 15 bases in between. The V gene's germline CDR1 is SGHRS and CDR2 YFSETQ. The CDR3 sequence is 13 residues long. DNA for the CDR3: TGCGCCAGCAGCGATAGGGGGGCGCTTGAGCAGTACTTC. Protein sequence: CASSDRGALEQYF.

The chain uses TRBV6-5 and TRBJ2-5, with a weak D call TRBD2 (6 bases). V lost 6 bases, J lost 3 bases, and 14 bases lay in between. CDR3 size: 14 residues. Looked up from germline, CDR1 is MNHEY and CDR2 is SVGAGI. CDR3 sequence (DNA): TGTGCCAGCAGCCACCCGGGACTTGAAGAGACCCAGTACTTC. It encodes CASSHPGLEETQYF.

CDR3 bases: TGTGCCAGCAGGCTAGGGGGTGGGGATGGCTACACCTTC. Its translation: CASRLGGGDGYTF. This sequence joins TRBV28 and TRBJ1-2, with D possibly TRBD1 on 6 matching bases. V lost 6 bases and J lost 6, with 14 bases in between. Per germline, CDR1 MDHEN and CDR2 SYDVKM. CDR3 length: 13 amino acids.

The chain has TRBV6-5 and TRBJ1-5; 7 positions agree with TRBD1. Germline loops: CDR1 MNHEY, CDR2 SVGAGI. The CDR3 loop spans 15 amino acids. The trim removed 6 bases at V and 2 bases at J, leaving 7 bases unmatched. The CDR3 coding sequence is TGTGCCAGCAGACCCCAGACAGGGCGCAATCAGCCCCAGCATTTT. Translation gives CASRPQTGRNQPQHF.